One sample yielded the 15 T cell receptor beta chains listed below, sequenced in a study of beta chain features in type 1 diabetes. Regarding the study as a whole: Patients with Type 1 diabetes showed moderately but significantly shorter TCRB CDR3s in all four CD4+ subsets.

Since all of the isolated RNA was reverse transcribed, expressed TCRB transcripts were what got sequenced. Sequencing was performed with immunoSEQ multiplex PCR; in TCRdb, only in-frame clones are kept and a portion is missing. The sample yields more than 300,000 clones, roughly 9.8% seen once. Antigens of these TCRs are unknown. Input material: central memory CD4+ T cells from blood. The source is a man aged 30 to 39 with type 1 diabetes.

This clone has just a few counts. This chain uses TRBV5-1 with TRBJ2-1, with 9 positions matching TRBD1. V was pared by 4 bases and J by 10 bases, with 3 bases of the junction left unmatched. This CDR3 has 12 residues. Germline CDR1 is SGHRS and CDR2 is YFSETQ. CDR3 sequence reads: CASSPTGGEQFF. Written as DNA, the CDR3 is TGCGCCAGCAGCCCGACAGGGGGGGAGCAGTTCTTC.

The chain is built from TRBV7-2 and TRBJ1-2; D remains unclear. V was clipped by 2 bases and J by 1 base, with 11 bases between them. The CDR3 has 15 amino acids. Germline V gives CDR1 SGHTA, CDR2 FQGNSA. CDR3 residues: CASSLMFGSNYGYTF. CDR3 in DNA: TGTGCCAGCAGCTTAATGTTCGGAAGTAACTATGGCTACACCTTC.

This clone was seen more than once but under ten times. This chain uses TRBV6-5 with TRBJ2-1; perhaps TRBD1 as D (6 bases). CDR3 length equals 15 residues. Trimming took 6 bases from V and 3 from J, leaving 15 bases between them. Germline lookup yields CDR1 MNHEY and CDR2 SVGAGI. CDR3 nucleotides: TGTGCCAGCAGCATTACAGGGAATGACTACAATGAGCAGTTCTTC. This encodes CASSITGNDYNEQFF.

A few counts support this clone. The rearrangement uses TRBV20-1 and TRBJ2-7; D not resolved. V gave up 3 bases and J gave up 3 bases, with 6 bases separating them. Germline V gene sequence: CDR1 DFQATT, CDR2 SNEGSKA (reference sequence). CDR3 length equals 11 residues. The CDR3 nucleotides read TGCAGTGCTAGGTATCTCTACGAGCAGTACTTC. It yields the protein CSARYLYEQYF.

The rearrangement links TRBV5-6 to TRBJ2-1; D remains unclear. The CDR3 spans 15 residues. Germline values: CDR1 SGHDT, CDR2 YYEEEE. Trimming cost V 0 bases and J 4 bases, with 11 bases left between them. The CDR3 here is CASSLVSFDYNEQFF. CDR3 nucleotide sequence: TGTGCCAGCAGCTTGGTCAGCTTTGATTACAATGAGCAGTTCTTC.

This clone was found a few times. The rearrangement joins TRBV5-4 to TRBJ2-7; D uncertain. V was trimmed by 0 bases and J by 0 bases, leaving 10 bases between them. The V gene's germline CDR1 is SGHNT and CDR2 YYREEE (reference sequence). CDR3 length: 15 residues. The CDR3: CASSLDGPNSYEQYF. As DNA, the CDR3 is TGTGCCAGCAGCTTGGATGGGCCGAACTCCTACGAGCAGTACTTC. Full variable domain (remainder filled in from reference TRBV5-4 and TRBJ2-7): ETGVTQSPTHLIKTRGQQVTLRCSSQSGHNTVSWYQQALGQGPQFIFQYYREEENGRGNFPPRFSGLQFPNYSSELNVNALELDDSALYLCASSLDGPNSYEQYFGPGTRLTVT.

This clone was observed a few times. J is TRBJ2-3 and V is TRBV30; tentative D call: TRBD2 (5 bases). The length of the CDR3 is 14 residues. V gave up 4 bases and J gave up 7 bases, with 18 bases separating them. Germline CDR1 reads GTSNPN; CDR2 reads SVGIG (reference sequence). CDR3: CAWTPGILLNTQYF. The DNA for the CDR3 is TGTGCCTGGACCCCGGGAATCCTTTTAAATACGCAGTATTTT.

This clone was detected ten times or more. The chain employs TRBV7-2 and TRBJ2-7; D remains ambiguous. The V gene lost 1 base and the J gene lost 13 bases, with 17 bases spanning the gap. There are 13 residues in the CDR3. Germline lookup yields CDR1 SGHTA and CDR2 FQGNSA. CDR3 nucleotide sequence: TGTGCCAGCAGCTTAGAGGAACGAACTTACTTATACTTC. The encoded protein is CASSLEERTYLYF.

Turning to this clone: The sample has other DNA sequences that encode this CDR3 too. The chain joins TRBV29-1 to TRBJ1-5, with TRBD1 matching over 9 bases. The length of the CDR3 is 13 residues. The V segment lost 5 bases and the J segment 5 bases; nucleotides outside the gene matches: 4. Germline-derived CDR1 and CDR2 are SQVTM and ANQGSEA. The CDR3 region is CSVRGQGDQPQHF. The CDR3 DNA sequence: TGCAGCGTTAGGGGACAGGGAGATCAGCCCCAGCATTTT.

This clone has only a few counts. This chain connects TRBV5-6 to TRBJ2-7; 7 bases fit TRBD1. The V segment lost 1 base and the J segment 7 bases; nucleotides outside the gene matches: 8. CDR1 is SGHDT and CDR2 is YYEEEE in the germline V gene. The CDR3 extends over 14 amino acids. CDR3 sequence: CASSLLPPRGEQYF. DNA for the CDR3: TGTGCCAGCAGCTTGCTCCCACCCAGGGGGGAGCAGTACTTC.

The table lists this clone with a few counts. The sample has other DNA sequences that encode this CDR3 too. The chain carries TRBV18 and TRBJ2-3; a possible D gene is TRBD2 (5 bases). The germline CDR1 and CDR2 sequences are KGHSH and LQKENI. The length of the CDR3 is 13 residues. Trimming removed 6 bases at V and 3 bases at J, with 10 bases between. The CDR3 sequence: CASSPTGTDTQYF. The DNA of the CDR3 is TGTGCCAGCTCGCCTACGGGGACAGATACGCAGTATTTT. Together with reference TRBV18 and TRBJ2-3, the CDR3 gives the full variable domain: NAGVMQNPRHLVRRRGQEARLRCSPMKGHSHVYWYRQLPEEGLKFMVYLQKENIIDESGMPKERFSAEFPKEGPSILRIQQVVRGDSAAYFCASSPTGTDTQYFGPGTRLTVL.

The chain has TRBV15 and TRBJ1-5, with D possibly TRBD1 on 5 matching bases. Germline-derived CDR1 and CDR2 are LNHNV and YYDKDF (reference sequence). V shed 5 bases and J shed 0 bases, with 8 bases lying between them. The CDR3 is 14 amino acids. The CDR3 DNA follows: TGTGCCACCAGCGACCAGGGTAGCAATCAGCCCCAGCATTTT. Its translation is CATSDQGSNQPQHF.

This clone was counted only a few times. The chain has TRBV6-6 and TRBJ1-1, with D unclear. The germline V gene has CDR1 MNHNY and CDR2 SVGAGI (reference sequence). V lost 3 bases and J lost 8, with 10 bases in between. The CDR3 has 12 residues. This CDR3 is CASSYQTAEAFF. CDR3 coding DNA: TGTGCCAGCAGTTATCAGACGGCCGAAGCTTTCTTT.

This clone was seen more than once but under ten times. This chain connects TRBV6-5 to TRBJ1-1, with 8 bases matching TRBD1. The CDR3 runs 11 residues. Germline assignment: CDR1 MNHEY and CDR2 SVGAGI. Trimming took 8 bases from V and 4 from J; bases not matched to a gene: 0. The CDR3 reads CASDRGTEAFF. CDR3 nucleotides: TGTGCCAGCGACAGGGGCACTGAAGCTTTCTTT.

This clone was detected a few times. This chain uses TRBV9 with TRBJ2-2; D is possibly TRBD1 (6 bases). The CDR3 is 14 amino acids. Germline CDR1 SGDLS, CDR2 YYNGEE. V gave up 0 bases and J gave up 6 bases, with 9 bases separating them. CDR3 bases: TGTGCCAGCAGCGTAGTGGACAGATCCGGGGAGCTGTTTTTT. Protein sequence: CASSVVDRSGELFF. Full variable domain (remainder filled in from reference TRBV9 and TRBJ2-2): DSGVTQTPKHLITATGQRVTLRCSPRSGDLSVYWYQQSLDQGLQFLIQYYNGEERAKGNILERFSAQQFPDLHSELNLSSLELGDSALYFCASSVVDRSGELFFGEGSRLTVL.